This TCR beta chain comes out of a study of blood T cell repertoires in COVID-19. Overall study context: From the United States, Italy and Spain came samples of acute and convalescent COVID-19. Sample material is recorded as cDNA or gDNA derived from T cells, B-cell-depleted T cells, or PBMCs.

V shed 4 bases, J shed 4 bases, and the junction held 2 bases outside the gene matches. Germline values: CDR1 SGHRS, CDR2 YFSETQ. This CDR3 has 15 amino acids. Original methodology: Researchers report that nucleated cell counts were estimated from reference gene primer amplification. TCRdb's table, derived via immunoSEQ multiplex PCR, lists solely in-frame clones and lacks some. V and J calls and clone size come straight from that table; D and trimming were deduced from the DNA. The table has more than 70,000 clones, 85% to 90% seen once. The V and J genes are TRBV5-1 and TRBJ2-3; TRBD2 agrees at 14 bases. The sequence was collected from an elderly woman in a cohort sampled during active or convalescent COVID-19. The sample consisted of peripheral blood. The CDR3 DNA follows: TGCGCCAGCAGCCCGGGACTAGCGGGAGCAGATACGCAGTATTTT. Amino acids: CASSPGLAGADTQYF.